Listed below are T cell receptor beta chains from one sample, sequenced in a study of blood T cell repertoires in COVID-19. Assay used: immunoSEQ multiplex PCR; TCRdb lists only in-frame clones, some missing. The sample shows about 180,000 clones, 88% of them seen only once. The sequencing input was peripheral blood. The receptors shown here come from a woman aged 25-40 years with acute or convalescent COVID-19. CDR3s include the opening cysteine and the closing phenylalanine or tryptophan. D genes are given only for firm matches. Rows give clone size only sometimes, using once, few, many, or a class for an expanded clone.

>TRBV7-9|-|-|TRBJ1-1
CASSLEQGIEAFF
TGTGCCAGCAGCTTAGAACAGGGAATCGAGGCTTTCTTT
>TRBV23-1|-|-|TRBJ1-5
CASSQPTRDSNGQPQHF
TGCGCCAGCAGTCAACCCACACGGGACTCCAATGGTCAGCCCCAGCATTTT
>TRBV5-1|-|-|TRBJ1-1
CASSYWGGFTEAFF
TGCGCCAGCAGCTATTGGGGGGGATTTACTGAAGCTTTCTTT
>TRBV2|-|-|TRBJ1-1
CAGKQDLTEAFF
TGTGCCGGAAAACAGGACCTCACTGAAGCTTTCTTT
>TRBV5-6|-|-|TRBJ1-5
CASSLARSPVMPQHF
TGTGCCAGCAGCTTGGCTCGGTCCCCGGTTATGCCCCAGCATTTT
>TRBV4-2|-|TRBD2|TRBJ2-3
CASSQTSGSARDTQYF
TGTGCCAGCAGCCAAACTAGCGGGAGTGCAAGAGATACGCAGTATTTT
>TRBV30|-|-|TRBJ1-5
CAWSWARNQPQHF
TGTGCCTGGAGTTGGGCCCGCAATCAGCCCCAGCATTTT
>TRBV20-1|-|TRBD1|TRBJ2-1
CSASTGQYNNEQFF
TGCAGTGCTAGTACGGGACAGTATAACAATGAGCAGTTCTTC
>TRBV5-5|-|TRBD2|TRBJ2-1
CASSFSGSSYNEQFF
TGTGCCAGCAGCTTTAGCGGGAGTTCCTACAATGAGCAGTTCTTC
>TRBV14|once|TRBD1|TRBJ2-1
CATGTVTMGQFF
TGTGCGACCGGGACAGTTACAATGGGGCAGTTCTTC
>TRBV28|once|-|TRBJ2-7
CAIQGPGLPYYEQYF
TGTGCCATTCAGGGGCCGGGCCTTCCCTACTACGAGCAGTACTTC
>TRBV12-3/TRBV12-4|few|-|TRBJ1-2
CASSFGINYGYTF
TGTGCCAGCAGTTTCGGGATCAACTATGGCTACACCTTC
>TRBV7-2|-|-|TRBJ2-6
CASSSRVVTGPSGANVLTF
TGTGCCAGCAGCTCGAGGGTCGTTACAGGGCCCTCTGGGGCCAACGTCCTGACTTTC
>TRBV18|once|TRBD1|TRBJ1-2
CASRRGPNYGYTF
TGTGCCAGCCGCAGGGGGCCTAACTATGGCTACACCTTC
>TRBV18|-|-|TRBJ2-7
CASSSSYEQYF
TGTGCCAGCTCTTCTTCCTACGAGCAGTACTTC
>TRBV28|-|-|TRBJ1-6
CASRSGNSPLHF
TGTGCCAGCAGATCAGGGAATTCACCCCTCCACTTT
>TRBV6-6|-|-|TRBJ2-7
CASSEGDFDEQYF
TGTGCCAGCAGCGAAGGGGACTTCGACGAGCAGTACTTC
>TRBV7-9|-|-|TRBJ2-7
CASSLLAGPYEQYF
TGTGCCAGCAGCTTGCTAGCAGGACCCTACGAGCAGTACTTC
>TRBV6-5|-|-|TRBJ1-2
CASSSEGDYGYTF
TGTGCCAGCAGCTCAGAGGGGGACTATGGCTACACCTTC
>TRBV6-1|few|-|TRBJ1-3
CASSEWSTIYF
TGTGCCAGCAGTGAATGGAGCACCATATATTTT
>TRBV7-7|once|-|TRBJ2-3
CASSSVRTDTQYF
TGTGCTAGCAGCTCGGTCCGGACAGATACGCAGTATTTT
>TRBV12-3/TRBV12-4|-|-|TRBJ2-7
CASSLWGGHEQYF
TGTGCCAGCAGTTTATGGGGCGGCCACGAGCAGTACTTC
>TRBV2|-|-|TRBJ2-5
CASNLQGQETQYF
TGTGCCAGCAATCTCCAGGGCCAAGAGACCCAGTACTTC
>TRBV24-1|-|TRBD1|TRBJ2-1
CATSDLQSGHGTGESRSSYNEQFF
TGTGCCACCAGTGATTTACAATCAGGGCATGGGACAGGGGAAAGTAGGAGCTCCTACAATGAGCAGTTCTTC
>TRBV28|-|-|TRBJ2-3
CASSSYYRSSTDTQYF
TGTGCCAGCAGTTCCTACTACCGCTCTAGCACAGATACGCAGTATTTT
>TRBV5-5|-|TRBD1|TRBJ2-5
CASRLDRARETQYF
TGTGCCAGCAGATTGGACAGGGCACGGGAGACCCAGTACTTC
>TRBV25-1|-|TRBD2|TRBJ2-5
CASGTSVKTQYF
TGTGCCAGCGGGACTAGCGTAAAGACCCAGTACTTC
>TRBV3-1/TRBV3-2|-|TRBD1|TRBJ1-6
CASSAGTAFNSPLHF
TGTGCCAGCAGCGCAGGGACAGCCTTTAATTCACCCCTCCACTTT
>TRBV5-6|once|TRBD2|TRBJ2-7
CASSVGTIGREYF
TGTGCCAGCAGCGTTGGGACTATAGGAAGGGAGTACTTC
>TRBV19|-|TRBD2|TRBJ2-1
CASSIRTSGRPHNEQFF
TGTGCCAGTAGTATCCGGACTAGCGGGAGACCTCACAATGAGCAGTTCTTC
>TRBV28|-|-|TRBJ2-1
CASSALGLGTYNEQFF
TGTGCCAGCAGTGCACTCGGACTGGGGACATACAATGAGCAGTTCTTC
>TRBV6-5|-|-|TRBJ2-5
CASSTGQTRETQYF
TGTGCCAGCAGTACGGGACAAACGCGGGAGACCCAGTACTTC
>TRBV12-3/TRBV12-4|-|-|TRBJ1-2
CASSLQGVGGYTF
TGTGCCAGCAGTTTACAAGGGGTTGGGGGCTACACCTTC
>TRBV18|-|TRBD1|TRBJ1-1
CASSPTLTGTEAFF
TGTGCCAGCTCACCCACCCTGACAGGGACTGAAGCTTTCTTT
>TRBV5-4|-|TRBD1|TRBJ1-1
CASSSAQGAEGFAFF
TGTGCCAGCAGCTCGGCCCAGGGGGCAGAGGGATTCGCTTTCTTT
>TRBV6-5|-|-|TRBJ2-2
CASSSLTPSGELFF
TGTGCCAGCAGTTCCCTCACACCGTCCGGGGAGCTGTTTTTT
>TRBV27|-|-|TRBJ2-2
CASSLSLREPTGELFF
TGTGCCAGCAGTTTATCGTTACGGGAGCCTACCGGGGAGCTGTTTTTT
>TRBV27|-|TRBD1|TRBJ2-7
CASSDRGDEQYF
TGTGCCAGCAGTGACAGGGGGGACGAGCAGTACTTC
>TRBV6-5|-|TRBD1|TRBJ1-1
CASRGTVYEAFF
TGTGCCAGCAGAGGGACAGTTTATGAAGCTTTCTTT
>TRBV11-2|-|-|TRBJ2-6
CASSLAGTGANVLTF
TGTGCCAGCAGCTTAGCGGGGACTGGGGCCAACGTCCTGACTTTC
>TRBV6-6|few|TRBD1|TRBJ2-1
CASATGQYNEQFF
TGTGCCAGTGCCACGGGACAGTACAATGAGCAGTTCTTC
>TRBV12-3/TRBV12-4|-|-|TRBJ1-5
CASNRVGQPQHF
TGTGCCAGCAACAGGGTCGGGCAGCCCCAGCATTTT
>TRBV5-6|-|-|TRBJ2-3
CASKIETSTDTQYF
TGTGCCAGCAAGATAGAGACTAGCACAGATACGCAGTATTTT
>TRBV19|few|-|TRBJ1-6
CASSTTDYTGGSPLHF
TGTGCCAGTAGTACTACAGACTACACCGGGGGTTCACCCCTCCACTTT
>TRBV2|-|TRBD2|TRBJ2-1
CASSGVSGRYNEQFF
TGTGCCAGCAGTGGGGTTAGCGGGCGGTACAATGAGCAGTTCTTC
>TRBV7-9|-|-|TRBJ2-1
CASSPPRDEQFF
TGTGCCAGCAGCCCCCCCCGCGATGAGCAGTTCTTC
>TRBV5-1|-|-|TRBJ2-1
CASSLGRATEQFF
TGCGCCAGCAGCTTGGGGAGGGCAACTGAGCAGTTCTTC